This T cell receptor beta chain is from a study of T cells in Graves' hyperthyroidism and ophthalmopathy. For the study at large: Blood was drawn when the patient was first diagnosed and still untreated.

TCR beta CDR3 region amplification was performed from RNA transcripts. RT-PCR in the first round (using the HTBI primer set) targeted the TCR CDR3. TCRdb reanalysed the multiplex PCR reads using MiXCR and keeps one entry per CDR3 protein. The sample lists about 290,000 distinct CDR3 sequences, approximately 14% occurring once. This clonotype was detected ten times or more. There are 14 residues in the CDR3. Germline values: CDR1 LGHDT, CDR2 YNNKEL (reference sequence). V was shortened by 1 base and J by 4 bases, with 10 bases between the two germline ends. The authors obtained PBMCs from roughly 10 ml of fresh peripheral blood.

Sequenced: blood. The rearrangement links TRBV3-1 to TRBJ1-2; D unclear. This TCR came from a woman between 40 and 55 years old with Graves' hyperthyroidism. The CDR3 bases are TGTGCCAGCAGCCAAGGAAGCAGACTCTATGGCTACACCTTC. This translates into CASSQGSRLYGYTF.